The next 7 T cell receptor beta chains were all read from a single sample in a study of CXCR3-negative and CXCR3-positive naive CD8 T cells. UMI-labeled 5' RACE yielded the TRB cDNA libraries. TCRdb re-called the 5' RACE reads and catalogs CDR3 proteins one per entry, DNA excluded. This table lists 100,000 to 150,000 distinct CDR3 sequences. The material sequenced was naive CXCR3- CD8+ T cells from blood. Subset in this sample: CD45RO-CCR7+CD27+CD95- naive CD8+ T cells lacking CXCR3 (TNR3-). These receptors were obtained from a human donor in good health. Some clones in this sample may be carry-over from other donors' samples.

V gene TRBV28 combines with J gene TRBJ1-1; checking the TCRdb D call of TRBD1 is not possible without DNA. Germline CDR1 is MDHEN and CDR2 is SYDVKM. The CDR3 is 14 amino acids. The CDR3 loop reads CASSRTGKNTEAFF.

CDR3 residues: CASSEYLAGTLYNEQFF. This chain uses TRBV25-1 with TRBJ2-1; checking the TCRdb D call of TRBD2 is not possible without DNA. Germline CDR1 reads MGHDK; CDR2 reads SYGVNS. CDR3 size: 17 residues.

J is TRBJ2-3 and V is TRBV28; with no DNA, the TCRdb D assignment of TRBD1 cannot be verified. The CDR3 extends over 19 amino acids. The germline gives CDR1 MDHEN, CDR2 SYDVKM. The CDR3 reads CASTPDGLNSGVYTDTQYF.

This rearrangement joins TRBV6-5 to TRBJ2-7; the D call of TRBD2 rests on TCRdb alone, since no DNA is present to check it. Germline V gene sequence: CDR1 MNHEY, CDR2 SVGAGI. The CDR3 totals 14 residues. CDR3 loop: CASSLAGGPHEQYF.

The chain links TRBV11-3 to TRBJ1-1; no DNA is available, so the TRBD1 call from TCRdb remains unchecked. Germline V gene data show CDR1 as SGHNT and CDR2 as YENEEA. The CDR3 consists of 16 residues. CDR3 residues: CASSSTMASGGTEAFF.

V is TRBV29-1 and J is TRBJ2-5; the TCRdb D gene call, TRBD1, has no DNA to confirm it. CDR1 and CDR2 (germline): SQVTM, ANQGSEA. CDR3 length equals 12 residues. CDR3 protein: CSVVGGVETQYF.

The rearrangement links TRBV7-8 to TRBJ2-7; TCRdb proposes TRBD1, but this gene call is untestable without DNA. The CDR3 length is 14 residues. Germline V gives CDR1 SGHVS, CDR2 FQNEAQ. CDR3 loop: CASSLWTGSYEQYF. The full variable domain, its missing parts supplied by reference TRBV7-8 and TRBJ2-7, is GAGVSQSPRYKVAKRGQDVALRCDPISGHVSLFWYQQALGQGPEFLTYFQNEAQLDKSGLPSDRFFAERPEGSVSTLKIQRTQQEDSAVYLCASSLWTGSYEQYFGPGTRLTVT.